Below are 20 T cell receptor beta chains sequenced from a single sample in a study of cytomegalovirus exposure and HLA in healthy donors. PCR used 60 Vbeta primers and 13 Jbeta primers. Some clones are missing from TCRdb's copy, which holds only in-frame ones; the method was immunoSEQ multiplex PCR. The data contain some 140,000 clones, roughly three quarters of them seen just once; the ten biggest clones take up more than 1.1%. The sequencing sample was made of PBMCs. Receptors were obtained from a woman in her forties in good health and CMV-seronegative.

The chain combines TRBV19 with TRBJ1-2; D unresolved. The CDR3 is made up of 13 amino acids. V was shortened by 4 bases and J by 8 bases, with 14 bases between the two germline ends. The germline V gene encodes CDR1 LNHDA and CDR2 SQIVND (reference sequence). CDR3 in amino acids: CASSRAAGDGYTF. The CDR3 DNA reads as TGTGCCAGTAGTAGGGCGGCGGGTGACGGCTACACCTTC.

The chain uses TRBV7-6 and TRBJ2-2; TRBD1 aligns across 7 bases. With 0 bases clipped from V and 2 bases from J, the junction kept 9 bases outside the gene matches. CDR3 size: 18 residues. Per germline, CDR1 SGHVS and CDR2 FNYEAQ. CDR3 sequence reads: CASSLASRTGENTGELFF. The CDR3 nucleotides read TGTGCCAGCAGCTTAGCGTCGAGGACAGGTGAAAACACCGGGGAGCTGTTTTTT.

The chain joins TRBV7-9 to TRBJ1-2; D is unresolved. Deletions cut 5 bases from V and 7 bases from J, with 17 bases between. This CDR3 has 14 residues. The germline V gene encodes CDR1 SEHNR and CDR2 FQNEAQ (reference sequence). The CDR3 reads CASSRADWVGGYTF. CDR3 nucleotides: TGTGCCAGCAGCCGAGCGGACTGGGTGGGTGGCTACACCTTC.

The chain combines TRBV5-1 with TRBJ1-1, with D possibly TRBD1 on 5 matching bases. The CDR3 runs 14 residues. Trimming removed 5 bases at V and 8 bases at J, with 19 bases between. From germline, CDR1 is SGHRS and CDR2 YFSETQ. CDR3: CASRLQERSQEAFF. CDR3 sequence (DNA): TGCGCCAGCAGGTTACAGGAACGTTCGCAAGAAGCTTTCTTT.

Only one count was recorded for this clone. The chain recombines TRBV6-5 with TRBJ2-7; D not resolved. The length of the CDR3 is 13 residues. Deletions cut 2 bases from V and 3 bases from J, with 8 bases between. Looked up from germline, CDR1 is MNHEY and CDR2 is SVGAGI. CDR3 region: CASSYDNNYEQYF. CDR3 in DNA: TGTGCCAGCAGTTACGACAACAACTACGAGCAGTACTTC.

The J gene is TRBJ2-2, the V gene TRBV6-6; D is perhaps TRBD2 (5 bases). This CDR3 spans 13 amino acids. Per germline, CDR1 MNHNY and CDR2 SVGAGI (reference sequence). V shed 7 bases and J shed 3 bases, with 9 bases lying between them. The CDR3 sequence: CASILSDTGELFF. CDR3 DNA: TGTGCCAGCATTCTTAGCGACACCGGGGAGCTGTTTTTT.

This clone appeared a few times. The chain links TRBV4-1 to TRBJ2-7, with 9 bases matching TRBD1. This CDR3 region has 15 residues. CDR1 and CDR2 from the germline V gene are MGHRA and YSYEKL. V lost 5 bases, J lost 0 bases, and 5 bases stayed unmatched. CDR3 coding DNA: TGCGCCAGCAGCTCCGGGACAGGGAGCTCCTACGAGCAGTACTTC. Amino acid sequence: CASSSGTGSSYEQYF.

The chain links TRBV4-2 to TRBJ1-3, with a tentative D call TRBD1 (6 bases). The CDR3 has 14 residues. Germline loops: CDR1 LGHNA, CDR2 YNFKEQ. Trimming cost V 1 base and J 2 bases, with 6 bases left between them. The CDR3 coding sequence is TGTGCCAGCAGCCAAGCAGGGGCTGGAAACACCATATATTTT. Amino acids: CASSQAGAGNTIYF.

V gene TRBV6-5 combines with J gene TRBJ1-1, with 9 bases lining up with TRBD1. V lost 6 bases to trimming and J lost 1 base; unmatched junction nucleotides: 6. CDR3 size: 15 residues. Germline loops: CDR1 MNHEY, CDR2 SVGAGI. The CDR3: CASRWTGDTNTEAFF. The CDR3 bases are TGTGCCAGCAGATGGACAGGGGACACGAACACTGAAGCTTTCTTT.

This chain connects TRBV9 to TRBJ1-4; tentative D call: TRBD1 (5 bases). The CDR3 length is 14 residues. The germline V and J ends were trimmed by 0 bases and 9 bases, with 12 bases remaining between them. Germline CDR1 and CDR2: SGDLS and YYNGEE. This CDR3 reads CASSVDGGGKKLFF. CDR3 DNA sequence: TGTGCCAGCAGCGTAGACGGGGGAGGTAAAAAACTGTTTTTT.

This chain connects TRBV6-5 to TRBJ1-2, with a weak D call TRBD1 (6 bases). Germline CDR1 and CDR2: MNHEY and SVGAGI. V was clipped by 6 bases and J by 8 bases, with 16 bases between them. This CDR3 is 13 amino acids long. The CDR3 DNA follows: TGTGCCAGCAGCCCGGGACACCGGAGCGGCTACACCTTC. Translation gives CASSPGHRSGYTF.

Points on this clone: Sequence at one end of the junction differs from germline and may be a read error. J is TRBJ2-5 and V is TRBV7-7, with a weak D call TRBD2 (6 bases). The CDR3 runs to 14 residues. Germline assignment: CDR1 SSHAT and CDR2 FNYEAQ (reference sequence). CDR3 sequence reads: CASSLGGYQETQYF. The CDR3 DNA reads as TGTGCTAGCAGCTTAGGAGGGTACCAAGAGACCCAGTACTTC.

This chain joins TRBV11-2 and TRBJ2-7, with 9 bases aligning to TRBD1. Germline-derived CDR1 and CDR2 are SGHAT and FQNNGV. The CDR3 has 16 amino acids. Trimming at V came to 2 bases and at J to 6 bases, leaving 11 bases not matched to a gene. The CDR3 spells CASSLTGTGWFSEQYF. The DNA of the CDR3 is TGTGCCAGCAGCTTAACCGGGACAGGGTGGTTCTCCGAGCAGTACTTC.

This chain links TRBV7-6 with TRBJ2-5, with D possibly TRBD1 on 5 matching bases. The CDR3 runs to 13 residues. From germline, CDR1 is SGHVS and CDR2 FNYEAQ. The CDR3 region has the DNA TGTGCTGCAAGGGGTTGGGGCGAAGAGACCCAGTACTTC. This encodes CAARGWGEETQYF.

The chain has TRBV5-6 and TRBJ1-1, with 8 bases aligning to TRBD1. The CDR3 covers 14 residues. With 4 bases clipped from V and 4 bases from J, the junction kept 6 bases outside the gene matches. The germline gives CDR1 SGHDT, CDR2 YYEEEE. The CDR3 DNA follows: TGTGCCAGCAGCCAAGCGACAGGGGTCACTGAAGCTTTCTTT. Translated, it gives CASSQATGVTEAFF.

The V gene is TRBV7-8, the J gene TRBJ2-7, with unresolved D. The CDR3 runs to 15 residues. V was cut by 3 bases and J by 5 bases, with 17 bases left in between. Germline V gene data show CDR1 as SGHVS and CDR2 as FQNEAQ. CDR3 protein: CASSFLTGLFDEQYF. CDR3 nucleotide sequence: TGTGCCAGCAGCTTCCTCACTGGTTTATTCGACGAGCAGTACTTC.

Only a few counts were recorded for this clone. The CDR3 sequence: CASSPTSGGLYNEQFF. In DNA form, the CDR3 reads TGCGCCAGCAGCCCGACTAGCGGGGGCCTTTACAATGAGCAGTTCTTC. The rearrangement links TRBV5-1 to TRBJ2-1; the match to TRBD2 covers 12 bases. Trimming took 4 bases from V and 4 from J; bases not matched to a gene: 6. The CDR3 totals 16 residues. Germline lookup yields CDR1 SGHRS and CDR2 YFSETQ. Together with reference TRBV5-1 and TRBJ2-1, the CDR3 gives the full variable domain: KAGVTQTPRYLIKTRGQQVTLSCSPISGHRSVSWYQQTPGQGLQFLFEYFSETQRNKGNFPGRFSGRQFSNSRSEMNVSTLELGDSALYLCASSPTSGGLYNEQFFGPGTRLTVL.

This chain joins TRBV4-2 and TRBJ2-2; D gene unclear. CDR1 is LGHNA and CDR2 is YNFKEQ in the germline V gene. This CDR3 spans 12 amino acids. V was pared by 0 bases and J by 6 bases, with 2 bases between. The chain's CDR3 is CASSQDAGELFF. CDR3 DNA: TGTGCCAGCAGCCAAGACGCCGGGGAGCTGTTTTTT.

The chain employs TRBV7-2 and TRBJ2-7; perhaps TRBD2 as D (5 bases). The ends were cut back, 5 bases at V and 3 bases at J, with 20 bases in the middle. The CDR3 runs 16 residues. Germline lookup yields CDR1 SGHTA and CDR2 FQGNSA. CDR3 loop: CASSPRSRRGNYEQYF. As DNA, the CDR3 is TGTGCCAGCAGCCCTCGGTCTCGAAGAGGGAACTACGAGCAGTACTTC.

The chain employs TRBV19 and TRBJ1-2, with 8 bases aligning to TRBD1. Germline lookup yields CDR1 LNHDA and CDR2 SQIVND (reference sequence). This CDR3 is built from 13 residues. The V segment lost 6 bases and the J segment 5 bases; nucleotides outside the gene matches: 5. CDR3 DNA: TGTGCCAGTAGCCAGGGGGCCAGGTATGGCTACACCTTC. This codes for CASSQGARYGYTF.